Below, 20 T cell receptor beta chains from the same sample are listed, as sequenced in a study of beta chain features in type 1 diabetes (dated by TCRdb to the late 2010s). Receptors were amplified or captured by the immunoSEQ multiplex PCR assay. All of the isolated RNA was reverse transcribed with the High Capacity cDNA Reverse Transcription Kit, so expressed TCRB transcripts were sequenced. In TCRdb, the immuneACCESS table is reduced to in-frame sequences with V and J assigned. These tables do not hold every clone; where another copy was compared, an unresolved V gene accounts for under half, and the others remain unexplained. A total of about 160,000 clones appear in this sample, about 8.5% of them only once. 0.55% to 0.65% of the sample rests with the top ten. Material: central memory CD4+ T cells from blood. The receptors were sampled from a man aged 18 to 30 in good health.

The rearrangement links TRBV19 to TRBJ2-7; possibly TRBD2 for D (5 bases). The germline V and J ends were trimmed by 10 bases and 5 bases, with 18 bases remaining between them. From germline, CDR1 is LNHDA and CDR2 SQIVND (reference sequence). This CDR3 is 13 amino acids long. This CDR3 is CATNTGKGNEQYF. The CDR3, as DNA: TGTGCCACAAATACGGGGAAAGGAAACGAGCAGTACTTC.

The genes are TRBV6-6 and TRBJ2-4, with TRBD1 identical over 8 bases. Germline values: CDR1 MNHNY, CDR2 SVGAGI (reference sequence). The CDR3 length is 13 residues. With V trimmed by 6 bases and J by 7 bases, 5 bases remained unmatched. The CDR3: CASSSTGVNIQYF. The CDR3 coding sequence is TGTGCCAGCAGCTCGACAGGGGTGAACATTCAGTACTTC.

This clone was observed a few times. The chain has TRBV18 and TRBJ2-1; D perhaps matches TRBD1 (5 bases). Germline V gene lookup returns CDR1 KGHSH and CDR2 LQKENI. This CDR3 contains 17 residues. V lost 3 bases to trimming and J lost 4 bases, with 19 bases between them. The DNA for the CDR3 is TGTGCCAGCTCACCGAACCCACCAGGGCGGTATTACAATGAGCAGTTCTTC. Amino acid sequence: CASSPNPPGRYYNEQFF.

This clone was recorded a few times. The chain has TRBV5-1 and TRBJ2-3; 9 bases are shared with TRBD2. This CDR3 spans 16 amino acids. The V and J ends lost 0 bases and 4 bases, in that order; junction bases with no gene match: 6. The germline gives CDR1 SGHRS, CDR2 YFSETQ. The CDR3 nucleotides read TGCGCCAGCAGCTTGGAGAGTAGCGGGAGAGCAGATACGCAGTATTTT. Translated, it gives CASSLESSGRADTQYF.

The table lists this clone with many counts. The DNA of the CDR3 is TGCAGAGCCTCCGGACAGGGCTACGGTCAGCCCCAGCATTTT. Encoded protein: CRASGQGYGQPQHF. The chain links TRBV29-1 to TRBJ1-5; 8 nucleotides match TRBD1. Germline V CDR1 and CDR2: SQVTM, ANQGSEA. The CDR3 is 14 residues long. The variable domain in full, completed from reference TRBV29-1 and TRBJ1-5, reads SAVISQKPSRDICQRGTSLTIQCQVDSQVTMMFWYRQQPGQSLTLIATANQGSEATYESGFVIDKFPISRPNLTFSTLTVSNMSPEDSSIYLCRASGQGYGQPQHFGDGTRLSIL.

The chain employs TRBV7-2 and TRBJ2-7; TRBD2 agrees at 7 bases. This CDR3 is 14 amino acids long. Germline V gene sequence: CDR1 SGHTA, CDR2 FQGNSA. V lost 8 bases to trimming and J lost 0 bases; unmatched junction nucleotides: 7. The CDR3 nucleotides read TGTGCCAGCCTTGGAGCGGGGAGCTCCTACGAGCAGTACTTC. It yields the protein CASLGAGSSYEQYF.

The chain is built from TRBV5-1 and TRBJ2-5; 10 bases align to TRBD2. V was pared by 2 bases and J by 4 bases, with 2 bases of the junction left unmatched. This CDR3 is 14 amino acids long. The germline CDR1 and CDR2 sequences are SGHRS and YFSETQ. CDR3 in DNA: TGCGCCAGCAGCTTAACTAGCGGGGCAGAGACCCAGTACTTC. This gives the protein CASSLTSGAETQYF.

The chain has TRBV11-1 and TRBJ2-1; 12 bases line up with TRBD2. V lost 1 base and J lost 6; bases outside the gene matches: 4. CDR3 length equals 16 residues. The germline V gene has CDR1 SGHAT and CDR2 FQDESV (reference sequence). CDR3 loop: CASSLGTSGRRNEQFF. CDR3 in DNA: TGTGCCAGCAGCTTAGGTACTAGCGGGAGGCGCAATGAGCAGTTCTTC. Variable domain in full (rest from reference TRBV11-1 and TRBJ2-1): EAEVAQSPRYKITEKSQAVAFWCDPISGHATLYWYRQILGQGPELLVQFQDESVVDDSQLPKDRFSAERLKGVDSTLKIQPAELGDSAMYLCASSLGTSGRRNEQFFGPGTRLTVL.

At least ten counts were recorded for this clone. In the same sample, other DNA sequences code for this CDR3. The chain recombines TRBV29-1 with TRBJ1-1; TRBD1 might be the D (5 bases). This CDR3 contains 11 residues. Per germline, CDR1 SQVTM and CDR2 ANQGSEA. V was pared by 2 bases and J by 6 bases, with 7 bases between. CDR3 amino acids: CSVERGSEAFF. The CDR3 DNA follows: TGCAGCGTTGAAAGGGGTTCTGAAGCTTTCTTT.

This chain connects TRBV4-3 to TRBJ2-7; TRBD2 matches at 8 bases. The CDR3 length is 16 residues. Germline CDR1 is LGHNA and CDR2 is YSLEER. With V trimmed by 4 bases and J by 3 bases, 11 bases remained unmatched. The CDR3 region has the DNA TGCGCCAGCAGCCGCGACTCGGGAGGGGGGTTCTACGAGCAGTACTTC. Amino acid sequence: CASSRDSGGGFYEQYF.

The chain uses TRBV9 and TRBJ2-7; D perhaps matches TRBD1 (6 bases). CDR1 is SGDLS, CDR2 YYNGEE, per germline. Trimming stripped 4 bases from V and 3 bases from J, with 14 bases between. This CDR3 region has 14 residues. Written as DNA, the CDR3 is TGTGCCAGCAGCCCACAGGGATTTCGCTACGAGCAGTACTTC. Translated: CASSPQGFRYEQYF.

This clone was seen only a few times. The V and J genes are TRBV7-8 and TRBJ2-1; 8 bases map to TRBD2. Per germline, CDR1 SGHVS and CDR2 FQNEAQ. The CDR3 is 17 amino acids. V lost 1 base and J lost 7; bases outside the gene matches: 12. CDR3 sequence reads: CASSLGRGGLTWNEQFF. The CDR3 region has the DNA TGTGCCAGCAGCTTAGGTCGGGGGGGGCTGACATGGAATGAGCAGTTCTTC.

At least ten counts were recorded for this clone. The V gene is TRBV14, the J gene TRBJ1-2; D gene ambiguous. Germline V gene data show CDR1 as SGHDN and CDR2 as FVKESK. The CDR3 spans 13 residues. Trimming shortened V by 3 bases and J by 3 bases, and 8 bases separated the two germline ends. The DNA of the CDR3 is TGTGCCAGCAGCCAGGGTGGGCACTATGGCTACACCTTC. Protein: CASSQGGHYGYTF.

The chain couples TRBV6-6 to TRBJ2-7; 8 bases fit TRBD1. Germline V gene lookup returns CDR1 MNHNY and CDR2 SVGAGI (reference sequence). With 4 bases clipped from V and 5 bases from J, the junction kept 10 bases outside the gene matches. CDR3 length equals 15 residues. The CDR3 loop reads CASSSADRAAHEQYF. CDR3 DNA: TGTGCCAGCAGTTCTGCGGACAGGGCGGCCCACGAGCAGTACTTC.

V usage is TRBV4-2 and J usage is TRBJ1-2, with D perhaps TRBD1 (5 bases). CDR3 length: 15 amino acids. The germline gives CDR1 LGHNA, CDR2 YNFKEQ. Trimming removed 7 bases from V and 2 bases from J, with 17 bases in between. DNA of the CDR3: TGTGCCAGCACCATCGAACGGAAGGGGAACTATGGCTACACCTTC. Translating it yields CASTIERKGNYGYTF.

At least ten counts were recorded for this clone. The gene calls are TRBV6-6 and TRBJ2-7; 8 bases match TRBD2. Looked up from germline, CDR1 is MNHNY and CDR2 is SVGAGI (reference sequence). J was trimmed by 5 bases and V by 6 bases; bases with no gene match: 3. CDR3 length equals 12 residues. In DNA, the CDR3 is TGTGCCAGCAGAGCTAGCGGGCACGAGCAGTACTTC. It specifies CASRASGHEQYF.

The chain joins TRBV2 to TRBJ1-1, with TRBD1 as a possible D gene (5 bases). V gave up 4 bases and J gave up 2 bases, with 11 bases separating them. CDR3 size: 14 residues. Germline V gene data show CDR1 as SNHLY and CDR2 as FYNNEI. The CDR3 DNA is TGTGCCAGCAGTGCCCAGGGAGGAAACACTGAAGCTTTCTTT. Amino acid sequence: CASSAQGGNTEAFF.

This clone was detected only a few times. The CDR3 here is CASSAGLAGVRSAETQYF. CDR3 coding DNA: TGCGCCAGCAGCGCAGGACTAGCGGGAGTCAGAAGTGCAGAGACCCAGTACTTC. V and J are TRBV5-1 and TRBJ2-5; TRBD2 matches at 13 bases. This CDR3 spans 18 amino acids. Trimming removed 4 bases from V and 4 bases from J; junction bases left unmatched: 13. CDR1 is SGHRS and CDR2 is YFSETQ in the germline V gene. Drawing the rest from reference TRBV5-1 and TRBJ2-5, the complete variable domain is KAGVTQTPRYLIKTRGQQVTLSCSPISGHRSVSWYQQTPGQGLQFLFEYFSETQRNKGNFPGRFSGRQFSNSRSEMNVSTLELGDSALYLCASSAGLAGVRSAETQYFGPGTRLLVL.

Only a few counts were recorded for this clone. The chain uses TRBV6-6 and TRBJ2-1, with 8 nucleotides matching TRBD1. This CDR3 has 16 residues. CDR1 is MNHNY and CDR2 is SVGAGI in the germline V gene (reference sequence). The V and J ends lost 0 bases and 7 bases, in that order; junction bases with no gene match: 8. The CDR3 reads CASSYSGQGARNEQFF. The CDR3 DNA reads TGTGCCAGCAGTTACTCGGGGCAGGGGGCGAGGAATGAGCAGTTCTTC.

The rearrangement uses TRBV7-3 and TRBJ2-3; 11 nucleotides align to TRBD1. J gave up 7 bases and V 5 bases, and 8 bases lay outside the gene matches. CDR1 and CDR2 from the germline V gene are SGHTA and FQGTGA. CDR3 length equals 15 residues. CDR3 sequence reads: CASSPGQGAWNTQYF. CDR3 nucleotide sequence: TGTGCCAGCAGCCCTGGACAGGGGGCTTGGAATACGCAGTATTTT.